This TCR beta chain came from a study of blood T cell repertoires in COVID-19 (dated by TCRdb to 2019 to 2021). Turning to the overall study: Samples from collaborators originated in the United States, Italy and Spain and spanned both the acute and convalescent phases of COVID-19. Samples were obtained from the ongoing ImmuneRACE study (first 160 participants) and from about 1,300 subjects provided by 6 global collaborators. The repertoires were made available in a free public database intended to serve as a resource for research on the immune response to SARS-CoV-2. The material from the prospective study consisted of cDNA or gDNA derived from T cells, B-cell-depleted T cells, or PBMCs. The sample metadata nearly always contained a de-identified subject ID, COVID-19 status, age in years and sex. Deeply sampled blood TCRbeta repertoires from subjects exposed to, actively infected with, or recovered from COVID-19 were included in the dataset. Where available, HLA class I and class II types were obtained from metadata supplied by the sample provider rather than from assay-based typing.

TCRbeta CDR3 regions were amplified from genomic DNA by means of the immunoSEQ Assay, a bias-controlled multiplex PCR. The paper's processing steps were these. The number of nucleated cells in each sample was estimated from the amplification of reference gene primers within the assay. Sequence reads were collapsed and filtered to measure the absolute abundance of every unique TCRbeta CDR3 rearrangement. For each sample, productive Simpson clonality was calculated as the square root of Simpson's diversity index across productive rearrangements. Held by TCRdb, this immuneACCESS table contains in-frame sequences only and omits some clones. Under half of the omission traces to an unresolved V gene where checked; the cause of the rest is unknown. V and J calls and clone size follow that table, whereas D and trimming were derived from the DNA. The sample yields 150,000 to 200,000 clones; roughly 93% were counted once. About 5.3% of the sample is taken by the ten largest.

From a lookup of the germline V gene, CDR1 and CDR2 are MDHEN and SYDVKM. Relative to germline, V is missing 6 bases and J is missing 5 bases, with 8 bases of the junction outside any gene match. The CDR3 numbers 15 residues from cysteine through phenylalanine. Only the CDR3 part of the read is kept: 45 bases, read in frame from the first base. General study outcomes and caveats: The quantity of clinical and demographic metadata differed by source and by participant and was supplied without curation.

On this clone itself: Its target antigen remains unknown. No base-level quality is on record; no much larger clone is a single base apart.

At one collaborating source in Seattle, patients were enrolled during active infection and were followed longitudinally through the course of disease. The collaborating institutions used their own protocols to collect whole blood in K2EDTA tubes. For TCRbeta analysis, collaborator samples were shipped as frozen whole blood, as isolated PBMCs, or as DNA extracted from either sample type. Rearrangement joined TRBV28 to TRBJ2-3, and 10 junctional nucleotides match TRBD1. The sequence was obtained from a man between 18 and 29 years old with COVID-19, enrolled during active disease. The specimen was peripheral blood. The CDR3 in this case is CASSSGTGVLDTQYF. In nucleotides, the sequence is TGTGCCAGCAGCTCCGGGACAGGGGTTCTAGATACGCAGTATTTT.